These 18 T cell receptor beta chains came from one sample sequenced in a study of blood T cells in healthy people across ages. The authors ran a second PCR of about 7 to 12 cycles using a sample-barcoded 5' primer and a J-beta primer mix. TCRdb re-called the 5' RACE reads through MiXCR, storing one row per CDR3 protein. The sample shows approximately 830,000 distinct CDR3 sequences, 55% to 65% of them seen only once. Specimen: blood. The receptor set was obtained from a young man in good health.

This clonotype showed up just once. The conserved closing phenylalanine or tryptophan is absent in this CDR3, likely reflecting a read error. This chain's CDR3 is CASSGLGQEENIQYI. CDR3 DNA sequence: TGTGCCAGCAGTGGACTGGGACAGGAGGAAAACATTCAGTACATC. This chain uses TRBV6-6 with TRBJ2-4; 8 nucleotides line up with TRBD1. CDR3 length: 15 residues. Germline V gives CDR1 MNHNY, CDR2 SVGAGI (reference sequence). The V segment lost 5 bases and the J segment 5 bases; nucleotides outside the gene matches: 8.

V usage is TRBV7-2 and J usage is TRBJ2-7; 8 bases line up with TRBD1. The CDR3 contains 15 residues. V was pared by 1 base and J by 7 bases, with 9 bases of the junction left unmatched. Germline lookup yields CDR1 SGHTA and CDR2 FQGNSA. The CDR3 DNA follows: TGTGCCAGCAGCTTAGGGGGACAGGAATGGGGAGAGCAGTACTTC. It yields the protein CASSLGGQEWGEQYF.

The chain uses TRBV9 and TRBJ2-2; 8 positions match TRBD1. V gave up 3 bases and J gave up 6 bases; unmatched junction bases: 10. Germline CDR1 and CDR2: SGDLS and YYNGEE. The CDR3 has 16 amino acids. The CDR3 nucleotides read TGTGCCAGCAGCGGATCCGGGACAGGCGATTCCGGGGAGCTGTTTTTT. Protein: CASSGSGTGDSGELFF.

The J gene is TRBJ2-1, the V gene TRBV6-2 or TRBV6-3; 9 bases fit TRBD2. With V trimmed by 6 bases and J by 9 bases, 12 bases remained unmatched. Germline CDR1 reads MNHEY; CDR2 reads SVGEGT. The CDR3 has 15 residues. The CDR3 loop is CASSPGRGGPGEQFF. The CDR3 DNA is TGTGCCAGCAGCCCAGGGCGGGGGGGTCCCGGTGAGCAGTTCTTC.

There are a few counts of this clonotype. V usage is TRBV29-1 and J usage is TRBJ2-1; perhaps D is TRBD1 or TRBD2 (6 bases each). The V and J ends lost 3 bases and 4 bases respectively, with 10 bases between them. Germline V gene lookup returns CDR1 SQVTM and CDR2 ANQGSEA. The CDR3 covers 13 residues. The CDR3 is CSVEGGDYNEQFF. CDR3 sequence (DNA): TGCAGCGTTGAGGGGGGCGATTACAATGAGCAGTTCTTC.

About this clonotype: The junction differs from germline at one of its ends, possibly a read error. The gene calls are TRBV5-1 and TRBJ2-2; 7 bases agree with TRBD1. Germline V gene sequence: CDR1 SGHRS, CDR2 YFSETQ. This CDR3 region has 16 residues. CDR3 in DNA: TGTGCCAGCAGCTTAGCCGGGACAGCGAACACCGGGGAGCTGTTTTTT. It codes for CASSLAGTANTGELFF.

This rearrangement joins TRBV29-1 to TRBJ2-7, with a weak D call TRBD2 (7 bases). Trimming shortened V by 5 bases and J by 3 bases, and 20 bases separated the two germline ends. Germline CDR1 reads SQVTM; CDR2 reads ANQGSEA. The CDR3 sequence is 15 residues long. In nucleotides, the CDR3 is TGCAGCGTTCCCAGGAGGGGGGGGAGTATCTACGAGCAGTACTTC. It is translated as CSVPRRGGSIYEQYF.

This clonotype was seen a handful of times. The rearrangement links TRBV7-2 to TRBJ2-7; 9 nucleotides align to TRBD1. CDR1 and CDR2 (germline): SGHTA, FQGNSA. V trimming: 4 bases; J trimming: 4 bases; junction bases outside the gene matches: 5. This CDR3 spans 14 amino acids. CDR3 in amino acids: CASSSRQGGYEQYF. CDR3 nucleotide sequence: TGTGCCAGCAGCTCCAGACAGGGGGGTTACGAGCAGTACTTC. The entire variable domain, with the rest obtained from reference TRBV7-2 and TRBJ2-7, is as follows: GAGVSQSPSNKVTEKGKDVELRCDPISGHTALYWYRQSLGQGLEFLIYFQGNSAPDKSGLPSDRFSAERTGGSVSTLTIQRTQQEDSAVYLCASSSRQGGYEQYFGPGTRLTVT.

This CDR3 is CASSPHEGSSVYEQYF. The CDR3 coding sequence is TGCGCCAGCAGCCCCCATGAAGGGTCTTCTGTCTACGAGCAGTACTTC. The chain is built from TRBV5-1 and TRBJ2-5; no firm D call. The J call may be in error: the DNA end matches TRBJ2-7 better. In germline, CDR1 is SGHRS, CDR2 YFSETQ. The CDR3 has 16 residues.

The V call is TRBV20-1, the J call TRBJ2-7; 7 positions match TRBD1. CDR1 is DFQATT, CDR2 SNEGSKA, per germline (reference sequence). The CDR3 contains 16 residues. V trimming: 3 bases; J trimming: 0 bases; junction bases outside the gene matches: 11. The CDR3 DNA sequence: TGCAGTGCTAGGAAGTCCCGGGACAGATTCTCCTACGAGCAGTACTTC. It is translated as CSARKSRDRFSYEQYF.

This clonotype has more than one count but fewer than ten. This sequence joins TRBV4-3 and TRBJ2-5; D possibly corresponds to TRBD1 (6 bases). This CDR3 region has 14 residues. The V and J ends lost 0 bases and 4 bases respectively, with 9 bases between them. CDR1 is LGHNA and CDR2 is YSLEER in the germline V gene. The CDR3 loop is CASSQDTGSETQYF. In DNA form, the CDR3 reads TGCGCCAGCAGCCAAGACACAGGGTCAGAGACCCAGTACTTC.

V and J are TRBV9 and TRBJ2-1; D ambiguous. The CDR3 loop spans 12 amino acids. V was cut by 0 bases and J by 6 bases, with 4 bases left in between. The germline V gene encodes CDR1 SGDLS and CDR2 YYNGEE. The CDR3 here is CASSVGANEQFF. For the CDR3, the DNA is TGTGCCAGCAGCGTAGGGGCCAATGAGCAGTTCTTC. Complete variable domain (other parts from reference TRBV9 and TRBJ2-1): DSGVTQTPKHLITATGQRVTLRCSPRSGDLSVYWYQQSLDQGLQFLIQYYNGEERAKGNILERFSAQQFPDLHSELNLSSLELGDSALYFCASSVGANEQFFGPGTRLTVL.

The chain combines TRBV28 with TRBJ2-1, with D unclear. V lost 6 bases and J 0 bases, leaving 12 bases between the germline ends. Germline CDR1 reads MDHEN; CDR2 reads SYDVKM. The CDR3 is 15 amino acids. DNA for the CDR3: TGTGCCAGCAGCTTCGGCGGAAACTCCTACAATGAGCAGTTCTTC. Protein product: CASSFGGNSYNEQFF.

This chain connects TRBV6-1 to TRBJ2-5; D tentatively fits TRBD1 or TRBD2 (6 bases each). The CDR3 spans 15 residues. Trimming left V 1 base short and J 5 bases short, with 14 bases between. The V gene's germline CDR1 is MNHNS and CDR2 SASEGT. CDR3 coding DNA: TGTGCCAGCAGTGAAGGATCGGGGGCGGGGGAGACCCAGTACTTC. Protein product: CASSEGSGAGETQYF.

This clonotype was recorded once. The chain is built from TRBV2 and TRBJ2-3; TRBD2 matches 12 bases. This CDR3 has 17 residues. Germline CDR1 and CDR2: SNHLY and FYNNEI. J gave up 6 bases and V 0 bases, and 7 bases lay outside the gene matches. CDR3 nucleotide sequence: TGTGCCAGCAGTGAAGCGCTAGGACTAGCGGGACACGATACGCAGTATTTT. It encodes CASSEALGLAGHDTQYF.

V usage is TRBV4-3 and J usage is TRBJ2-4; D call uncertain. The DNA end is more similar to TRBJ2-7, so the J call may be wrong. Germline CDR1 LGHNA, CDR2 YSLEER. The CDR3 has 15 amino acids. CDR3 region: CASSQDTTRSYEQYF. The CDR3 region has the DNA TGCGCCAGCAGCCAAGATACGACCCGCTCCTACGAGCAGTACTTC.

This clonotype occurred a few times. The V call is TRBV7-3, the J call TRBJ2-7; D unclear. The ends were cut back, 5 bases at V and 1 base at J, with 9 bases in the middle. The CDR3 runs 13 residues. Germline CDR1 SGHTA, CDR2 FQGTGA. The CDR3, as DNA: TGTGCCAGCAGCCAGACCCCTTCCTACGAGCAGTACTTC. This encodes CASSQTPSYEQYF.

This sequence joins TRBV5-5 and TRBJ2-3; D is unresolved. CDR3 length: 14 residues. The germline V gene encodes CDR1 SGHKS and CDR2 YYEKEE (reference sequence). Trimming removed 2 bases from V and 4 bases from J, with 11 bases in between. The DNA for the CDR3 is TGTGCCAGCAGCTTCCTGACATACGCAGATACGCAGTATTTT. Protein product: CASSFLTYADTQYF.